This TCR beta chain originates from a study of beta chain features in type 1 diabetes. Study-wide results and caveats: There was a moderate but significant shortening of TCRB CDR3s in all four CD4+ subsets of Type 1 diabetes patients. High TCR expression in some cells could lead to their over-representation in cDNA sequencing.

CD4+ cells of the naive, central memory, regulatory and stem cell-like memory types were sorted via CD45RO/CCR7/CD25/CD127/CD95/CD27. The isolated RNA, all of it, was reverse transcribed, so expressed TCRB transcripts were what got sequenced. Using immunoSEQ multiplex PCR, the repertoire was profiled, and TCRdb retains in-frame clones only, with some absent. Here the sample spans around 280,000 clones, 8% being singletons. A few counts support this clone. Its antigen is unknown. CDR1 SGDLS and CDR2 YYNGEE come from the germline V gene. The CDR3 has 16 amino acids. J was trimmed by 8 bases and V by 0 bases; bases with no gene match: 9.

This chain uses TRBV9 with TRBJ2-1, with 9 bases that match TRBD2. The sequence derives from a woman aged 18-30 years in good health. Sequences were obtained from central memory CD4+ T cells from blood. CDR3 sequence: CASSVVASGGNDEQFF. The DNA for the CDR3 is TGTGCCAGCAGCGTAGTGGCGAGCGGGGGGAACGATGAGCAGTTCTTC.